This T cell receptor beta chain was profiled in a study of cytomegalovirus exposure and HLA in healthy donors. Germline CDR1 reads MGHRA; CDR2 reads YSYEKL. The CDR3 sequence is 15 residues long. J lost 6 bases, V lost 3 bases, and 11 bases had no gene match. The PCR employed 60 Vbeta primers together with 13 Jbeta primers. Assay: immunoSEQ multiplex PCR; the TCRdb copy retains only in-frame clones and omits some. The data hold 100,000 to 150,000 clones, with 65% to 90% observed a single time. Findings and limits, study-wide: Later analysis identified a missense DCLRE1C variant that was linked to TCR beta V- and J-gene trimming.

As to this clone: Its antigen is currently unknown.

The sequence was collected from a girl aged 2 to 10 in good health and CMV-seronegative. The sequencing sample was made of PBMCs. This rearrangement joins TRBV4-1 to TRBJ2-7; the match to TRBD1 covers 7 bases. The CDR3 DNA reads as TGCGCCAGCAGCCAGAGGGACAGCCCCTCTACCGAGCAGTACTTC. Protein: CASSQRDSPSTEQYF.